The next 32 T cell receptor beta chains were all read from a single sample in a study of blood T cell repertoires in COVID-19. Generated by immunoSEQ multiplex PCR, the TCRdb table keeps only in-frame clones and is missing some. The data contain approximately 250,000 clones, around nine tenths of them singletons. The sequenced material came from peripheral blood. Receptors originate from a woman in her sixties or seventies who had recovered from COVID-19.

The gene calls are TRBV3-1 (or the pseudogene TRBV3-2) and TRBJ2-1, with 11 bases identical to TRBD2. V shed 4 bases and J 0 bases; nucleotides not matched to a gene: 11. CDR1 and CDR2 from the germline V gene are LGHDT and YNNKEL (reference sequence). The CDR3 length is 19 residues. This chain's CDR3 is CASSPGLAGMSSSYNEQFF. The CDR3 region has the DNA TGTGCCAGCAGCCCAGGACTAGCGGGTATGTCAAGCTCCTACAATGAGCAGTTCTTC.

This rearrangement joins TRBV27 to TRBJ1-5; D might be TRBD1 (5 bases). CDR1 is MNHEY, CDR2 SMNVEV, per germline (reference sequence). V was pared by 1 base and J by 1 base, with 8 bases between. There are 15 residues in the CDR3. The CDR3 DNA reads TGTGCCAGCAGTTTATGGCAGGGAAGCAATCAGCCCCAGCATTTT. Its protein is CASSLWQGSNQPQHF.

Here the CDR3 DNA reads TGTGCCAGCCTATACAGGGGTGGCTACACCTTC. Translated: CASLYRGGYTF. V gene TRBV28 combines with J gene TRBJ1-2; TRBD1 agrees at 7 bases. The CDR3 is 11 amino acids. CDR1 is MDHEN and CDR2 is SYDVKM in the germline V gene. V shed 8 bases, J shed 7 bases, and the junction held 4 bases outside the gene matches.

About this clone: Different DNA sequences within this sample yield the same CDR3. As DNA, the CDR3 is TGTGCCAGCAGTGAAGGGACTAGCGACACCGGGGAGCTGTTTTTT. Protein: CASSEGTSDTGELFF. The chain is built from TRBV2 and TRBJ2-2; 9 bases fit TRBD2. After removal of 1 base from V and 3 bases from J, the junction contained 0 bases not matched to a gene. Germline CDR1 is SNHLY and CDR2 is FYNNEI. CDR3 size: 15 residues.

The CDR3 spells CASQPSAGARGEQYF. The CDR3 nucleotides are TGTGCCAGTCAACCGTCTGCCGGGGCCAGGGGCGAGCAGTACTTC. V gene TRBV19 combines with J gene TRBJ2-7, with a possible D match to TRBD1 (6 bases). This CDR3 region has 15 residues. V was pared by 8 bases and J by 6 bases, with 23 bases between. Germline CDR1 and CDR2: LNHDA and SQIVND (reference sequence).

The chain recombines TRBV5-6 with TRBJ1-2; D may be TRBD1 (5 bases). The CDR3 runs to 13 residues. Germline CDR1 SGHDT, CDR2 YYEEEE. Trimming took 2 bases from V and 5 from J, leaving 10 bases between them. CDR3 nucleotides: TGTGCCAGCAGCTTTCGCGGGGCGTATGGCTACACCTTC. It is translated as CASSFRGAYGYTF.

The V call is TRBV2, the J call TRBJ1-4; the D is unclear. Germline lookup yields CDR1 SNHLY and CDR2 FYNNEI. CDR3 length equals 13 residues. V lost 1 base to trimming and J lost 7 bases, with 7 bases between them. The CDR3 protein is CASSEVGSEKLFF. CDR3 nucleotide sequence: TGTGCCAGCAGTGAAGTCGGTTCTGAAAAACTGTTTTTT.

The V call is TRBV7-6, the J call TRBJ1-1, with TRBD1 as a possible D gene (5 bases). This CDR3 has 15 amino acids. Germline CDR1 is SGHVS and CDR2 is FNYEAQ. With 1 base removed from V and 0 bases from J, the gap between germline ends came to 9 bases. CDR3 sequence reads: CASSLVGGVNTEAFF. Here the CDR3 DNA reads TGTGCCAGCAGCTTAGTGGGGGGGGTGAACACTGAAGCTTTCTTT.

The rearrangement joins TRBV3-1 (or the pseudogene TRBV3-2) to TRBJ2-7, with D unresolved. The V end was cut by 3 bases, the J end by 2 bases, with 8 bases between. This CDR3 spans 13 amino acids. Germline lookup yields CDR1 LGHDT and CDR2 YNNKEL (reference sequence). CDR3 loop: CASSQPQTYEQYF. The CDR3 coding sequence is TGTGCCAGCAGCCAGCCACAGACCTACGAGCAGTACTTC.

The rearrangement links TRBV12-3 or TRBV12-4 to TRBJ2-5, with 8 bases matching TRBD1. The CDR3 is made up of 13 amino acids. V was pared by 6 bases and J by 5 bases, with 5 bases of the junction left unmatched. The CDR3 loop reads CASSLRGPETQYF. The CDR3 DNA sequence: TGTGCCAGCAGCCTCAGGGGGCCGGAGACCCAGTACTTC.

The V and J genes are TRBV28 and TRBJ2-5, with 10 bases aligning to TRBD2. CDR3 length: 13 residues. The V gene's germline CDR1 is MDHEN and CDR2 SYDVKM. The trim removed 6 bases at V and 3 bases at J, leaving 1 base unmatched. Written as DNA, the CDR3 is TGTGCCAGCAGGCTAGCGGGGGAAGAGACCCAGTACTTC. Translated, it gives CASRLAGEETQYF.

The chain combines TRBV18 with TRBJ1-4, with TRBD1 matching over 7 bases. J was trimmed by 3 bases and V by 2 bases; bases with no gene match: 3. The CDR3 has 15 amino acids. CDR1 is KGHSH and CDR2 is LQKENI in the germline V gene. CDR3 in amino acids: CASSPGTDANEKLFF. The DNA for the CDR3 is TGTGCCAGCTCACCAGGGACAGACGCTAATGAAAAACTGTTTTTT.

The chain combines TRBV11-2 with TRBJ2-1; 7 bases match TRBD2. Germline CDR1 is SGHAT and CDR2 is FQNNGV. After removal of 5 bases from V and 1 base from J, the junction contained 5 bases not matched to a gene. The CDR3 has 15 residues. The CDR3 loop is CASSPTSVSYNEQFF. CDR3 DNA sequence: TGTGCCAGCAGCCCAACTAGCGTTTCCTACAATGAGCAGTTCTTC. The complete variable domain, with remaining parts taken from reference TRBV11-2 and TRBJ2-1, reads EAGVAQSPRYKIIEKRQSVAFWCNPISGHATLYWYQQILGQGPKLLIQFQNNGVVDDSQLPKDRFSAERLKGVDSTLKIQPAKLEDSAVYLCASSPTSVSYNEQFFGPGTRLTVL.

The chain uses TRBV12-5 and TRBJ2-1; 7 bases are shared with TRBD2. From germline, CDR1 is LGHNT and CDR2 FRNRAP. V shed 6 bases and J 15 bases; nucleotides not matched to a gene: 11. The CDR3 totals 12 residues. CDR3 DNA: TGTGCTAGTGGCTGGGCAGCCGGGAGGCCGTTCTTC. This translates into CASGWAAGRPFF.

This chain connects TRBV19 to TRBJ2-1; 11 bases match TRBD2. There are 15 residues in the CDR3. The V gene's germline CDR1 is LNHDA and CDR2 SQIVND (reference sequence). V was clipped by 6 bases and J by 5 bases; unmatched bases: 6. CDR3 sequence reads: CASSQASGGNNEQFF. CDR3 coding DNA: TGTGCCAGTAGCCAAGCTAGCGGGGGGAACAATGAGCAGTTCTTC.

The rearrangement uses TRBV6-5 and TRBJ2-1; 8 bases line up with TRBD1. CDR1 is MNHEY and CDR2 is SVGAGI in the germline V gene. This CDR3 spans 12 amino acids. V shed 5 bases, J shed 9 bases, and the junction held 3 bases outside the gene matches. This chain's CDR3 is CASSRTGFEQFF. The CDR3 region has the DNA TGTGCCAGCAGTAGGACAGGGTTTGAGCAGTTCTTC.

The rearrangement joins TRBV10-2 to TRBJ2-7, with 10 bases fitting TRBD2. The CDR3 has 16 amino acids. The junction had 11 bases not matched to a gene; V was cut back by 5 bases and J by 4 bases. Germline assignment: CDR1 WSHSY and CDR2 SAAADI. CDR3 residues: CASSPTSGVPIYEQYF. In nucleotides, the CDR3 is TGCGCCAGCAGTCCAACTAGCGGGGTCCCTATTTACGAGCAGTACTTC.

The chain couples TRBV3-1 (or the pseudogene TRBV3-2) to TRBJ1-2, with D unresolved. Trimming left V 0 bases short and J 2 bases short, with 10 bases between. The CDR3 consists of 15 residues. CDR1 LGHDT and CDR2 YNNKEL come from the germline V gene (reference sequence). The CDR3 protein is CASSQDRGGNYGYTF. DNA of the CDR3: TGTGCCAGCAGCCAAGATCGCGGCGGGAACTATGGCTACACCTTC.

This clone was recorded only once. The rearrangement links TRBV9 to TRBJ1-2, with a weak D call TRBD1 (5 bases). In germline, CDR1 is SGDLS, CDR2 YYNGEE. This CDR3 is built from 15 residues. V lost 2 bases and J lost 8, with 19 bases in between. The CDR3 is CASSVSHGGGSGYTF. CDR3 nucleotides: TGTGCCAGCAGCGTTAGCCACGGTGGGGGGAGCGGCTACACCTTC.

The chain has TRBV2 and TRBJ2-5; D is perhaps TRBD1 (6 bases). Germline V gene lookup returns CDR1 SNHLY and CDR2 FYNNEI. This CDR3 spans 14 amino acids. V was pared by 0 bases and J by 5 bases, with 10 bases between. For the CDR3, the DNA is TGTGCCAGCAGTGAAGCCACAGGGCGGGAGACCCAGTACTTC. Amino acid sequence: CASSEATGRETQYF.

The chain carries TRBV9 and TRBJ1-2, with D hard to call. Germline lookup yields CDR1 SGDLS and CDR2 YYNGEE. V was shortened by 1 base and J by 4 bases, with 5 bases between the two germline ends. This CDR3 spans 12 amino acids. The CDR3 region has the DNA TGTGCCAGCAGCGTAAACTCCTATGGCTACACCTTC. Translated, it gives CASSVNSYGYTF.

The CDR3 DNA sequence: TGTGCCAGCAGCCAAGGCTGGATTAGCGGGGGGGCAGATACGCAGTATTTT. It is translated as CASSQGWISGGADTQYF. The chain has TRBV3-1 (or the pseudogene TRBV3-2) and TRBJ2-3; 11 nucleotides line up with TRBD2. Per the germline V gene, CDR1 is LGHDT and CDR2 is YNNKEL (reference sequence). V shed 1 base, J shed 4 bases, and the junction held 7 bases outside the gene matches. The CDR3 is made up of 17 amino acids.

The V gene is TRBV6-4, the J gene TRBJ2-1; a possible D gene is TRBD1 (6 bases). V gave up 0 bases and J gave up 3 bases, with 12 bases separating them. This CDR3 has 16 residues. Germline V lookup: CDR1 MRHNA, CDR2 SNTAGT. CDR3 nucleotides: TGTGCCAGCAGTGACTCATCGACAGGCGACTACAATGAGCAGTTCTTC. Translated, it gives CASSDSSTGDYNEQFF.

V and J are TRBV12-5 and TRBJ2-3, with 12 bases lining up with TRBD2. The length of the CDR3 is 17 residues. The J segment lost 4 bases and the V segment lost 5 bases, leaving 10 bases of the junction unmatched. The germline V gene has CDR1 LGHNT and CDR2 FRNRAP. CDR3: CASGGDSSGGAADTQYF. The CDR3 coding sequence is TGTGCTAGTGGTGGGGACTCTAGCGGGGGGGCCGCAGATACGCAGTATTTT. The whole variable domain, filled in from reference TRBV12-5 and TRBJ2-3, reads DARVTQTPRHKVTEMGQEVTMRCQPILGHNTVFWYRQTMMQGLELLAYFRNRAPLDDSGMPKDRFSAEMPDATLATLKIQPSEPRDSAVYFCASGGDSSGGAADTQYFGPGTRLTVL.

CDR3 loop: CASSRRSSYEQYF. CDR3 bases: TGTGCCAGCAGCCGACGGAGCTCCTACGAGCAGTACTTC. The V call is TRBV5-4, the J call TRBJ2-7; D call uncertain. Germline CDR1 reads SGHNT; CDR2 reads YYREEE (reference sequence). Trimming pared 4 bases from V and 0 bases from J, leaving 8 bases between. This CDR3 has 13 amino acids.

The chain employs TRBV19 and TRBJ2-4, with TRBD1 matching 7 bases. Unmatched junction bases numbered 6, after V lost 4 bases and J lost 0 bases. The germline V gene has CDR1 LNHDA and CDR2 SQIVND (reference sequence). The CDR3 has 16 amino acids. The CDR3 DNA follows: TGTGCCAGTAGTACCCGGGACAGACAAGCCAAAAACATTCAGTACTTC. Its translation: CASSTRDRQAKNIQYF.

The CDR3 nucleotides read TGTGCCAGTAGGCAACTAGCGGGGGACGCTGAGCAGTTCTTC. Its translation: CASRQLAGDAEQFF. J is TRBJ2-1 and V is TRBV19; 11 positions agree with TRBD2. The V and J ends lost 6 bases and 9 bases, in that order; junction bases with no gene match: 7. CDR1 is LNHDA, CDR2 SQIVND, per germline (reference sequence). This CDR3 is built from 14 residues.

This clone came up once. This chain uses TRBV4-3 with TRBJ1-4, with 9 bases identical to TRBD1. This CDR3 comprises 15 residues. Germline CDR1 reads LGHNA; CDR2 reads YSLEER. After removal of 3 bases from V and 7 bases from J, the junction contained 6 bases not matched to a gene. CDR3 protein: CASSHEQGAREKLFF. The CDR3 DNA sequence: TGCGCCAGCAGCCACGAACAGGGGGCGCGTGAAAAACTGTTTTTT.

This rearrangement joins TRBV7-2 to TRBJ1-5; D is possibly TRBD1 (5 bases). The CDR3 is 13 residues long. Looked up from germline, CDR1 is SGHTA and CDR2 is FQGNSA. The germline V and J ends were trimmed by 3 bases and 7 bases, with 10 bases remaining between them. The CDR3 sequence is CASSLGQNQPQHF. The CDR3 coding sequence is TGTGCCAGCAGCTTGGGGCAGAACCAGCCCCAGCATTTT.

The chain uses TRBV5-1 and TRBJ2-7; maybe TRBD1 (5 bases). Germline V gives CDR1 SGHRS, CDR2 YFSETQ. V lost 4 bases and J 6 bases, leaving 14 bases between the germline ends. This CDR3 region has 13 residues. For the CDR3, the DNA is TGCGCCAGCAGCCTCGTTGGGGCATCCGAGCAGTACTTC. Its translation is CASSLVGASEQYF.

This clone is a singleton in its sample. CDR3 nucleotides: TGTGCCAGCAGTTTAGGAGGGGGCAGGTATGGCTACACCTTC. This gives the protein CASSLGGGRYGYTF. V usage is TRBV27 and J usage is TRBJ1-2; 7 bases agree with TRBD1. Trimming cost V 2 bases and J 5 bases; bases outside gene matches: 5. The CDR3 spans 14 residues. CDR1 and CDR2 (germline): MNHEY, SMNVEV (reference sequence).

CDR3 nucleotide sequence: TGTGCCAGCAGCGCCCGGACAGGGTTCAGTGAAGCTTTCTTT. As protein: CASSARTGFSEAFF. The V gene is TRBV9, the J gene TRBJ1-1; 8 positions match TRBD1. This CDR3 has 14 residues. Trimming at V came to 3 bases and at J to 7 bases, leaving 8 bases not matched to a gene. In germline, CDR1 is SGDLS, CDR2 YYNGEE.